Listed here is a single T cell receptor beta chain. The source of the sample is a study of vaccination and CD4 T cells after COVID-19. Across the whole study: Participants were administered two doses of either the BNT162b2 or the mRNA-1273 vaccine.

From the PCR reads, TCRdb called clonotypes with MiXCR, one entry per CDR3 protein. Among fewer than 20,000 distinct CDR3 sequences listed, approximately 65% were seen once. Here the sequenced sample was CD4+ T cells from blood, taken before SARS-CoV-2 vaccination. The receptor was derived from a human donor who had recovered from COVID-19.

CDR3 amino acids: CASSLGLAAQNTGELFF. The DNA for the CDR3 is TGTGCCAGCAGCTTGGGACTAGCGGCCCAGAACACCGGGGAGCTGTTTTTT. The chain carries TRBV7-3 and TRBJ2-2; 11 bases align to TRBD2. Unmatched junction bases numbered 4, after V lost 3 bases and J lost 1 base. This CDR3 comprises 17 residues. Looked up from germline, CDR1 is SGHTA and CDR2 is FQGTGA.